This TCR beta chain came from a study of OX40 agonist ivuxolimab in advanced cancers. Study background: Three patients had partial responses: one hepatocellular carcinoma, two cutaneous melanoma.

As for this clone: Its matching antigen is unknown.

Patients who had autoimmune disease history or got systemic immunosuppression were left out. TCRdb's copy holds only in-frame clones and misses some; the assay was immunoSEQ multiplex PCR. This table has under 75,000 clones, less than 90% appearing once. Whole-study findings and limits: The authors did not determine the antigen specificity of the expanded peripheral T cells.

The material sequenced was CD4+ or CD8+ T cells sorted from blood, taken in a trial of the OX40 agonist ivuxolimab. This receptor was obtained from an adult with an advanced solid tumor such as melanoma, head and neck, liver or kidney cancer.

The CDR3 coding sequence is TGCGCCAGCAGCCAGGGACTAGCGGAGTTTACAGATACGCAGTATTTT. Translating gives CASSQGLAEFTDTQYF. V gene TRBV5-1 combines with J gene TRBJ2-3, with TRBD2 matching over 11 bases. The CDR3 sequence is 16 residues long. J gave up 3 bases and V 4 bases, and 7 bases lay outside the gene matches. CDR1 is SGHRS, CDR2 YFSETQ, per germline.